This TCR beta chain came from a study of blood T cells in healthy people across ages. Germline V gene lookup returns CDR1 SGHDT and CDR2 YYEEEE. The ends were cut back, 0 bases at V and 6 bases at J, with 12 bases in the middle. CDR3 length: 14 residues. Together with a sample-barcoded 5' primer, a J-beta primer mix was included in a second PCR lasting about 7 to 12 cycles. MiXCR was run by TCRdb on the 5' RACE reads, yielding one entry per CDR3 protein. The sample shows about 1,500,000 distinct CDR3 sequences, roughly 30% of them seen only once. Overall study findings and caveats: Roughly linearly, TCR beta diversity per million T cells fell as age increased.

Details on this clonotype: Antigen: not known.

The receptor's source is a woman younger than 45 in good health. The chain has TRBV5-6 and TRBJ1-2; D is possibly TRBD1 (5 bases). The sample consisted of blood. The CDR3 spells CASSLDRAGHGYTF. Written as DNA, the CDR3 is TGTGCCAGCAGCTTGGACCGAGCAGGGCATGGCTACACCTTC.